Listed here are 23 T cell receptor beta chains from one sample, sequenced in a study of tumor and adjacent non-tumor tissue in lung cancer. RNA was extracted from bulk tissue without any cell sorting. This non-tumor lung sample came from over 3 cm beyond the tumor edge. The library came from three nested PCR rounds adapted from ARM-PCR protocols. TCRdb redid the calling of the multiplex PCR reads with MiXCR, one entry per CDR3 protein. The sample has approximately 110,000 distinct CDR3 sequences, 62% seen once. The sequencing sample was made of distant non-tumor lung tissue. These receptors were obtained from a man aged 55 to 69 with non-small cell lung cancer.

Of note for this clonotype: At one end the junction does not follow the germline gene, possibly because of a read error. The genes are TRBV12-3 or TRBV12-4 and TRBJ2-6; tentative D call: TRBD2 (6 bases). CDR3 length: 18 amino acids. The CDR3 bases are TGTGCCAGCAGCCGCTGGAGGGCGGCGCTTTCTGAGGCCAACGTCCTGACTTTC. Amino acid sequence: CASSRWRAALSEANVLTF.

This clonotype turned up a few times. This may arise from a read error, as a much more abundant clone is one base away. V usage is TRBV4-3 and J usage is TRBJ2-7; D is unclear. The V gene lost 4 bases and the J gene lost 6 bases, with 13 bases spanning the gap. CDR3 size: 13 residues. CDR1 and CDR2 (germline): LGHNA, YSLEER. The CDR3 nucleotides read TGCGCCAGCAGCCTTACTGGTTCCAGCGAGCAGTACTTC. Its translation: CASSLTGSSEQYF.

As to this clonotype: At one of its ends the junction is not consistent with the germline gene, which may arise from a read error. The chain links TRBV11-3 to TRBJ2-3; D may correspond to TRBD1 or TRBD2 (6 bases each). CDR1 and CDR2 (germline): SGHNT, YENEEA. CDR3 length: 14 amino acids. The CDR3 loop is CDSSLGGDTETQYF. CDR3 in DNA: TGTGACAGCAGCTTAGGCGGGGACACAGAAACGCAGTATTTT.

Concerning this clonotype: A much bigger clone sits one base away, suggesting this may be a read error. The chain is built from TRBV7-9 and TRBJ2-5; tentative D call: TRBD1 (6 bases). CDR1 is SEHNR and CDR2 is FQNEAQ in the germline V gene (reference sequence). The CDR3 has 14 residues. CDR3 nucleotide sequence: TGTGCCAGCAGCAAAACGACAGGCCAAGGGACCCAGTACTTC. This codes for CASSKTTGQGTQYF.

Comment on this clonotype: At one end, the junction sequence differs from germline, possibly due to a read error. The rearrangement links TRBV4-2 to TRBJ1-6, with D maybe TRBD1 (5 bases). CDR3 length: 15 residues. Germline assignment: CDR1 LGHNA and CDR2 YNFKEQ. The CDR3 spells CPSSQEDSGPSPLHF. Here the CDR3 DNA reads TGTCCCAGCAGCCAAGAAGACAGTGGGCCCTCACCCCTCCACTTT.

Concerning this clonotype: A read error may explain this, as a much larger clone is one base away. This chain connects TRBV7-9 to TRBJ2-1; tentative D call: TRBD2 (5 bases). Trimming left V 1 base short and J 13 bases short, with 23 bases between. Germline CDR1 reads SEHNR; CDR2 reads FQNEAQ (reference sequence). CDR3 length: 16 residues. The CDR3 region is CASSLGRIGSPEGQFF. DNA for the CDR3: TGTGCCAGCAGCTTAGGTCGGATAGGTAGCCCTGAGGGACAGTTCTTC.

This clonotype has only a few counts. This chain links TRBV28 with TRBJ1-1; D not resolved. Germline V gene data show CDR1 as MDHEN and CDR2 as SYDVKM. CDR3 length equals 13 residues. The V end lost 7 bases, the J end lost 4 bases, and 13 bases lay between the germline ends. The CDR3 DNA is TGTGCCAGCACCACTTACTCCGGCACTGAAGCTTTCTTT. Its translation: CASTTYSGTEAFF.

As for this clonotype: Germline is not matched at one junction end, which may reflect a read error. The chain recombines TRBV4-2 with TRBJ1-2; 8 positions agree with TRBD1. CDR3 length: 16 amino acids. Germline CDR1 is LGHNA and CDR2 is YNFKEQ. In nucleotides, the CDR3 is TGTGCCAGCAGCCATTATCCGGGACAGGCTAACTGTGGCTACACCTTC. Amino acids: CASSHYPGQANCGYTF.

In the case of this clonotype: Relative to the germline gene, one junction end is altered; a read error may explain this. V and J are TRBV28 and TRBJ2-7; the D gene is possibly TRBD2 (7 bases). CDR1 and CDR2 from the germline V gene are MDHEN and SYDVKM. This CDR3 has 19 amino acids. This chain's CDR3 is CASSSPRDTPSGYSYEQCF. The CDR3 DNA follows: TGTGCCAGCAGTTCGCCCAGGGACACGCCTAGCGGCTACTCCTACGAGCAGTGCTTC.

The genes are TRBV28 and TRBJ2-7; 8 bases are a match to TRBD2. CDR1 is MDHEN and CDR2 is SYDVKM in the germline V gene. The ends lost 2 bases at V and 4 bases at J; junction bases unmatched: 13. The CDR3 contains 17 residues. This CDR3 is CASSLLDGAGGSYEQYF. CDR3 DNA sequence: TGTGCCAGCAGTTTACTTGACGGGGCGGGAGGATCATACGAGCAGTACTTC.

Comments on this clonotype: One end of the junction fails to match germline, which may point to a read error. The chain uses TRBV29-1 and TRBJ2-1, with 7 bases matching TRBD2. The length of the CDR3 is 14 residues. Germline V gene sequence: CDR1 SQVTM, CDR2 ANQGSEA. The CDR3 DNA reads TGCAGCCATGCCCGCGGGGGAGACGACAATGAGCAGTTCTTT. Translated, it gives CSHARGGDDNEQFF.

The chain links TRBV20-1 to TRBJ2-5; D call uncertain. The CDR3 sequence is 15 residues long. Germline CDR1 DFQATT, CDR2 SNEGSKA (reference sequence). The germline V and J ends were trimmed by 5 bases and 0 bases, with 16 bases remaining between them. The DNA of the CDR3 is TGCAGTGCTTCCCCCCCGTCTACCCACCAAGAGACCCAGTACTTC. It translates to CSASPPSTHQETQYF.

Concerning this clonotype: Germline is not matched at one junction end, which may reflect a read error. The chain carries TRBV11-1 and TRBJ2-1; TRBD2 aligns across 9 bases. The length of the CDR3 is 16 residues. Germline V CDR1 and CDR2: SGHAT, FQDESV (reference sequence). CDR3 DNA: TGTGCCAGCAGCCCTCGACTAGCGGTCTCCTACAATGAGAAGTTCTTC. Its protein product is CASSPRLAVSYNEKFF.

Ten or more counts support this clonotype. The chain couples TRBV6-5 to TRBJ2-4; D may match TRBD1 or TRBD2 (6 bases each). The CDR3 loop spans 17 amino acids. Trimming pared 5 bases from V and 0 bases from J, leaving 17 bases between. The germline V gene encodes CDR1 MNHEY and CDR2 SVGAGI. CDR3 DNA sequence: TGTGCCAGCAGTACAGGGTCTCAGGGACTAGCCAAAAACATTCAGTACTTC. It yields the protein CASSTGSQGLAKNIQYF.

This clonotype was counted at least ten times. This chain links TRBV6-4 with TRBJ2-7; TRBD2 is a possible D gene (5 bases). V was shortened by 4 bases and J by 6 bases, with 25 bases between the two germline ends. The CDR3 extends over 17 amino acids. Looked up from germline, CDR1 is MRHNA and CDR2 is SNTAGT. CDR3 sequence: CASSGQRRQAVVCEQYF. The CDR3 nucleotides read TGTGCCAGCAGTGGGCAAAGGAGGCAGGCGGTGGTCTGCGAGCAGTACTTC.

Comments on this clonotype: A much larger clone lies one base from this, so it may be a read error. CDR3 residues: CASSQGVQREGYNEQFF. The CDR3 DNA is TGCGCCAGCAGCCAAGGCGTCCAGCGGGAGGGCTACAATGAGCAGTTCTTC. The chain links TRBV4-3 to TRBJ2-1, with TRBD2 identical over 10 bases. In germline, CDR1 is LGHNA, CDR2 YSLEER. Losses at the gene ends were 1 base for V and 3 bases for J; bases not matched to a gene: 6. CDR3 size: 17 residues.

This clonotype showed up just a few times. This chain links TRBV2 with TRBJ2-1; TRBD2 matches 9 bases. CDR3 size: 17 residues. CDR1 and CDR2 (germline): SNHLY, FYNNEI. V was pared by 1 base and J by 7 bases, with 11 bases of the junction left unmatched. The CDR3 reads CASSEVWSSGMGNEQFF. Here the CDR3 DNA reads TGTGCCAGCAGTGAAGTATGGTCTAGCGGGATGGGGAATGAGCAGTTCTTC. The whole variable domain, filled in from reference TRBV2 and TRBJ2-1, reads EPEVTQTPSHQVTQMGQEVILRCVPISNHLYFYWYRQILGQKVEFLVSFYNNEISEKSEIFDDQFSVERPDGSNFTLKIRSTKLEDSAMYFCASSEVWSSGMGNEQFFGPGTRLTVL.

The CDR3 is CASSEVVQEVRGEQYF. The DNA of the CDR3 is TGTGCCAGCAGTGAAGTGGTACAGGAAGTAAGGGGCGAGCAGTACTTC. The chain couples TRBV6-1 to TRBJ2-7; weak D call: TRBD1 (5 bases). This CDR3 has 16 amino acids. Trimming removed 1 base at V and 6 bases at J, with 19 bases between. The germline V gene encodes CDR1 MNHNS and CDR2 SASEGT.

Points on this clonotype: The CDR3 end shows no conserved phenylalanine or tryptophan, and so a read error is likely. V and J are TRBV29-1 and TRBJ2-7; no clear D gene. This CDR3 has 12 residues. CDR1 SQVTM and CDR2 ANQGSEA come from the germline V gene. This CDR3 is CSVWTLVYGQYL. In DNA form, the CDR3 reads TGCAGCGTTTGGACCCTTGTCTACGGGCAGTACTTA.

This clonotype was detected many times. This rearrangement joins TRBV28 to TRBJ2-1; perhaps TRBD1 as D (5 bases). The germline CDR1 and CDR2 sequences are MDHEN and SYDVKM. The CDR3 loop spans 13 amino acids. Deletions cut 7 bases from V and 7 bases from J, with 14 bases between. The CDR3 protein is CASTPNGANEQFF. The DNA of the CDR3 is TGTGCCAGCACCCCTAATGGGGCAAATGAGCAGTTCTTC.

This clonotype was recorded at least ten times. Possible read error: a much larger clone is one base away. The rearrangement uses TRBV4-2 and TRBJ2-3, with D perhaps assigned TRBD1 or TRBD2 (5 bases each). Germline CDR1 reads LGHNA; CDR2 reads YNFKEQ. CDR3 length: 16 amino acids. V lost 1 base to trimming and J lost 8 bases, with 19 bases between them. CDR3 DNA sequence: TGTGCCAGCAGCCAAGCAATTCGGGACGGTAAAGGTACGCAGTATTTT. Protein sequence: CASSQAIRDGKGTQYF.

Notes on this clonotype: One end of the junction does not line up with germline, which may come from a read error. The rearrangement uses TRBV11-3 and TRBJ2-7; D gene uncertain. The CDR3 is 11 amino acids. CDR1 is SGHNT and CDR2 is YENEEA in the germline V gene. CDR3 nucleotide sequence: TGTGCCAGCAGCGCTAACTACAAGCAGTACTTC. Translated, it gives CASSANYKQYF. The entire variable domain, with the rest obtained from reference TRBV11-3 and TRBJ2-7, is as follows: EAGVVQSPRYKIIEKKQPVAFWCNPISGHNTLYWYLQNLGQGPELLIRYENEEAVDDSQLPKDRFSAERLKGVDSTLKIQPAELGDSAVYLCASSANYKQYFGPGTRLTVT.

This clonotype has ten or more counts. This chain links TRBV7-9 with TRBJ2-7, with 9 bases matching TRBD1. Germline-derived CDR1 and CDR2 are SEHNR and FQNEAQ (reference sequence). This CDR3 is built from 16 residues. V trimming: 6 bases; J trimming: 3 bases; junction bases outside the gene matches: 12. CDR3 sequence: CASRHPTGTGSYEQYF. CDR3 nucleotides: TGTGCCAGCAGACATCCCACCGGGACAGGGAGCTACGAGCAGTACTTC.